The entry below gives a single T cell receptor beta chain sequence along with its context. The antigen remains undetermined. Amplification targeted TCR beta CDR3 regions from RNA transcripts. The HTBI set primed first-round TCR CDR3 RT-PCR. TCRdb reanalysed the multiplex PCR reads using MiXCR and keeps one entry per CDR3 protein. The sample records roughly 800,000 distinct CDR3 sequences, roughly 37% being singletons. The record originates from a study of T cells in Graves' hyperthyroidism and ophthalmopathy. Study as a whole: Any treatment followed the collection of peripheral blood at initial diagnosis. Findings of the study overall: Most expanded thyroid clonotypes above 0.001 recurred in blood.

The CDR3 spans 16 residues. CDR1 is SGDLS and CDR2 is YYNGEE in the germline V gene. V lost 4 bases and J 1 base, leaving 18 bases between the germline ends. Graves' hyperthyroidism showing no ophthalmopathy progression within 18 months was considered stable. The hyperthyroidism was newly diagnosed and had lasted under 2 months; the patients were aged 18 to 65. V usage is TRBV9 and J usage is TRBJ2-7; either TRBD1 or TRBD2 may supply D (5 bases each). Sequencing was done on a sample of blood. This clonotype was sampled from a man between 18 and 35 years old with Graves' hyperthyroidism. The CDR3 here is CASSPPGGYPSYEQYF. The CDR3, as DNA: TGTGCCAGCAGCCCTCCTGGGGGATATCCTTCCTACGAGCAGTACTTC.